A selection of T cell receptor beta chains follows, all from one sample in a study of neurological immune-mediated disorders. TCRdb passed the 5' RACE reads through MiXCR, listing each CDR3 protein once. The table lists tens of thousands of distinct CDR3 sequences, 20% to 30% of them singletons. Sequencing was done on a sample of PBMCs. These receptor sequences come from a man in his fifties or sixties with HTLV-1-associated myelopathy (HAM/TSP). The CDR3 runs from the conserved cysteine through the conserved F or W. D genes are given only for firm matches. Rows give clone size only sometimes, using once, few, many, or a class for an expanded clone.

clone_size,d_call,j_call,v_call,cdr3_nt,cdr3_aa
NA,NA,TRBJ2-1,TRBV5-1,TGCGCCAGCAGCTTGGTTGGCAGTAATGAGCAGTGCTTC,CASSLVGSNEQCF
NA,NA,TRBJ1-1,TRBV6-6,TGTGCCAGCAGCCTCTGGTCGGAAACTGAAGCTTTCTTT,CASSLWSETEAFF
many,NA,TRBJ2-1,TRBV27,TGTGCCAGCAGTCCCTATAGATCGGAGAATAATGAGCAGTTCTTC,CASSPYRSENNEQFF
many,NA,TRBJ1-5,TRBV6-5,TGTGCCAGCAGTTACTCCTTCAATCAGCCCCAGCATTTT,CASSYSFNQPQHF
many,NA,TRBJ2-3,TRBV5-1,TGCGCCAGCAGCTTGCAGGCCAGCACAGATACGCAGTATTTT,CASSLQASTDTQYF
many,NA,TRBJ1-3,TRBV7-2,TGTGCCAGCAGCTTAGGTTTACCGGACACCATATATTTT,CASSLGLPDTIYF
NA,NA,TRBJ2-3,TRBV5-1,TGCGCCAGCAGCTATGAGGGAGTGATCGGTACGCAGTATTTT,CASSYEGVIGTQYF
few,TRBD2,TRBJ2-3,TRBV5-1,TGCGCCAGCAGCATCGGGGGGATCACAGATACGCAGTATTTT,CASSIGGITDTQYF
few,TRBD1,TRBJ2-5,TRBV5-1,TGCGCCAGCAGCCAACAGGGGAAAATCCAAGAGACCCAGTACTTC,CASSQQGKIQETQYF
many,NA,TRBJ2-7,TRBV6-5,TGTGCCAGCAGTACGGATTTGAACGAGCAGTACTTC,CASSTDLNEQYF
few,TRBD2,TRBJ2-3,TRBV2,TGTGCCAGCAGTGCACTAGCGGGAGTAAGCACAGATACGCAGTATTTT,CASSALAGVSTDTQYF
many,NA,TRBJ1-3,TRBV6-2/TRBV6-3,TGTGCCAGCAGATTCGACAGCTCTGGAAACACCATATATTTT,CASRFDSSGNTIYF
many,TRBD2,TRBJ2-3,TRBV12-3/TRBV12-4,TGTGCCAGCAGTTTATGGTTAGCGGGAAGGGGAGATACGCAGTATTTT,CASSLWLAGRGDTQYF
NA,TRBD2,TRBJ2-5,TRBV2,TGTGCCAGCAAGGGACTAGCGGGAGTCTCCGAGACCCAGTACTTC,CASKGLAGVSETQYF
many,TRBD1,TRBJ1-1,TRBV7-2,TGTGCCAGCAGCTTAGTGGCAGGGGGCGCGTATGAAGCTTTCTTT,CASSLVAGGAYEAFF
many,NA,TRBJ2-1,TRBV10-2,TGCGGGAGCAGTAGGACGGAGAATGAGCAGTTCTTC,CGSSRTENEQFF
NA,NA,TRBJ2-6,TRBV29-1,TGCAGCGTTTTTACCTCTGGGGCCAACGTCCTGACTTTC,CSVFTSGANVLTF
many,NA,TRBJ2-3,TRBV20-1,TGCAGTGTTCCAGAACGAAGGAGGGCTAGCACAGATACGCAGTATTTT,CSVPERRRASTDTQYF
many,TRBD1,TRBJ1-1,TRBV28,TGTGCCAGCAGGGAAGGGGGACAGATCACTGAAGCTTTCTTT,CASREGGQITEAFF
NA,NA,TRBJ1-4,TRBV25-1,TGTGCCAGCGGCGGCGGCCATGAAAAACTGTTTTTT,CASGGGHEKLFF
NA,TRBD2,TRBJ2-1,TRBV7-9,TGTGCCAGCAGCCTCCTAGCGGGTGGGGTCTACAATGAGCAGTTCTTC,CASSLLAGGVYNEQFF
many,NA,TRBJ2-5,TRBV28,TGTGCCAGCGGAAACCCCAGGGGTAGAGAGACCCAGTACTTC,CASGNPRGRETQYF
many,NA,TRBJ2-1,TRBV20-1,TGCAGTGCTAGTCGGTGGGAGGCCACGAATGAGCAGTTCTTC,CSASRWEATNEQFF
many,NA,TRBJ2-7,TRBV5-1,TGCGCCAGCAGGTTGGACGAGCAGTACTTC,CASRLDEQYF
many,NA,TRBJ2-2,TRBV18,TGTGCCAGCTCACACGATACCGGGGAGCTGTTTTTT,CASSHDTGELFF
many,TRBD2,TRBJ2-2,TRBV20-1,TGCAGTGCTAGGGACTATCTAGCGGGAGGGAACACCGGGGAGCTGTTTTTT,CSARDYLAGGNTGELFF
once,NA,TRBJ2-4,TRBV5-6,TGTGCCAGCAGCTTTAGGATCTTAGCCAAAAACATTCAGTACTTC,CASSFRILAKNIQYF
medium-sized,NA,TRBJ1-2,TRBV28,TGTGCCAGCAGCCCAAGGGGGGGTCGTGGCTACACCTTC,CASSPRGGRGYTF
many,TRBD2,TRBJ2-2,TRBV5-6,TGTGCCAGCAGCTTGGGGGGACTAGCGGCGGGGGACACCGGGGAGCTGTTTTTT,CASSLGGLAAGDTGELFF
many,TRBD2,TRBJ2-1,TRBV5-6,TGTGCCAGCAGGCCGGGACTAGCACACAATGAGCAGTTCTTC,CASRPGLAHNEQFF
many,NA,TRBJ2-3,TRBV27,TGTGCCAGCAGTTCCAGTGGGCCAGATACGCAGTATTTT,CASSSSGPDTQYF
many,TRBD2,TRBJ2-3,TRBV5-1,TGCGCCAGCAGCAGCGGGAGGGCGCTAAATACGCAGTATTTT,CASSSGRALNTQYF